The source of this T cell receptor beta chain is a study of T-cell reconstitution after alpha-beta-depleted transplantation in children. This clonotype was seen a handful of times. TCRbeta library construction was performed incorporating unique molecular identifiers. MiXCR, applied by TCRdb to the PCR reads, yields one record per CDR3 protein. This sample has around 380,000 distinct CDR3 sequences; 11% occur once, and the top ten carry roughly 5%. The CDR3 is made up of 14 amino acids. The germline CDR1 and CDR2 sequences are SGHTA and FQGTGA. The V gene end was trimmed by 5 bases and the J gene end by 3 bases; junction bases not matched to a gene: 3.

The TCR comes from a human donor who donated a stem cell graft to a child with acute myeloid leukemia. The chain uses TRBV7-3 and TRBJ2-3; 9 bases match TRBD1. The input for sequencing was PBMCs from the stem cell graft donor, taken from the stem cell graft. The CDR3 reads CASSAQGATDTQYF. For the CDR3, the DNA is TGTGCCAGCAGCGCACAGGGGGCTACAGATACGCAGTATTTT.